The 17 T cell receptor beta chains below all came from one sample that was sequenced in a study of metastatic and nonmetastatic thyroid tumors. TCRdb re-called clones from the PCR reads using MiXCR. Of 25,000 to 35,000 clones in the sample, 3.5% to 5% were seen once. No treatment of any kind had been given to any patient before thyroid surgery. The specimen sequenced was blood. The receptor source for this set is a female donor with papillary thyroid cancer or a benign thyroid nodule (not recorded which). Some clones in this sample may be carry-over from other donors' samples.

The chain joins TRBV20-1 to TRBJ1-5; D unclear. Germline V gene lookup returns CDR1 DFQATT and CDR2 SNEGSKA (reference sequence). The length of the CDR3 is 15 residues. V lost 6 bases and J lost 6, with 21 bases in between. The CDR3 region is CSAITTTRAGQPQHF. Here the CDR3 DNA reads TGCAGTGCGATAACAACGACAAGAGCGGGTCAGCCCCAGCATTTT.

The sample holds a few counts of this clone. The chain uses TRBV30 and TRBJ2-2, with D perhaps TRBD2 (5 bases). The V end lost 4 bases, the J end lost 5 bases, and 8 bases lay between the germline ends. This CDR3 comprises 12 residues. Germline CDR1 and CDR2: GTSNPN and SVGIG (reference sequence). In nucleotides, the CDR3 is TGTGCCTGGAACTCGGGGACCGGGGAGCTGTTTTTT. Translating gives CAWNSGTGELFF.

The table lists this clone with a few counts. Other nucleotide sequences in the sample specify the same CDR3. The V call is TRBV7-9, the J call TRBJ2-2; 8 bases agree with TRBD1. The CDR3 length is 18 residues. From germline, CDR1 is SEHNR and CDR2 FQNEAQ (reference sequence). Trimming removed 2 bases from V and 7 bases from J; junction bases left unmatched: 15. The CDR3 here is CASSLYGGAGGADGELFF. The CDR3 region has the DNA TGTGCCAGCAGCTTATACGGGGGTGCAGGGGGCGCGGACGGGGAGCTGTTTTTT.

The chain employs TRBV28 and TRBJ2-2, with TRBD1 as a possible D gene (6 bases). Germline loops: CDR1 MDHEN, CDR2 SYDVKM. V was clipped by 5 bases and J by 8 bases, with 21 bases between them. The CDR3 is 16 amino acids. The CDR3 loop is CASSAPGHAWRGELFF. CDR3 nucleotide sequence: TGTGCCAGCAGTGCTCCGGGACACGCTTGGAGAGGGGAGCTGTTTTTT. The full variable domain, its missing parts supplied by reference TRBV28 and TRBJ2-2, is DVKVTQSSRYLVKRTGEKVFLECVQDMDHENMFWYRQDPGLGLRLIYFSYDVKMKEKGDIPEGYSVSREKKERFSLILESASTNQTSMYLCASSAPGHAWRGELFFGEGSRLTVL.

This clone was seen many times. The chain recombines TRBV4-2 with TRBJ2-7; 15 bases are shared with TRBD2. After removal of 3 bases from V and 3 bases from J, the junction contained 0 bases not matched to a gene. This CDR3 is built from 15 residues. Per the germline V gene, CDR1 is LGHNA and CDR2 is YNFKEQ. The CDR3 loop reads CASSQGLAGGYEQYF. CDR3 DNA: TGTGCCAGCAGCCAGGGACTAGCGGGAGGCTACGAGCAGTACTTC.

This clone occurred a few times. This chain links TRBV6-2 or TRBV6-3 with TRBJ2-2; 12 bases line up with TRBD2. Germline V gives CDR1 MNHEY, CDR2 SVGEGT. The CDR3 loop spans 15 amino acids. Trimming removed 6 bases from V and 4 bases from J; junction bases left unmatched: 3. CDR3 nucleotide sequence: TGTGCCAGCAGCGCTAGCGGGAGGGCCACCGGGGAGCTGTTTTTT. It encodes CASSASGRATGELFF.

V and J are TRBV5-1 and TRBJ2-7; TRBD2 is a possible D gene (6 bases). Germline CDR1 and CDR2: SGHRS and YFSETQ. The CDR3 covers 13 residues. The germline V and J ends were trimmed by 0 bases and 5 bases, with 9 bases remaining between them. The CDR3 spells CASSLVGGNEQYV. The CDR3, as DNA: TGCGCCAGCAGCTTGGTGGGGGGTAACGAGCAGTACGTC.

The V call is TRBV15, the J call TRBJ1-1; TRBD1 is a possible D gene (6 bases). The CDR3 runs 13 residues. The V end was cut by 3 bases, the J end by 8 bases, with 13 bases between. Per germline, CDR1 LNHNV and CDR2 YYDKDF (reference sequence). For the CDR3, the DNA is TGTGCCACCAGCAGCGGGACATCCTCCGAAGCTTTCTTT. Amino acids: CATSSGTSSEAFF.

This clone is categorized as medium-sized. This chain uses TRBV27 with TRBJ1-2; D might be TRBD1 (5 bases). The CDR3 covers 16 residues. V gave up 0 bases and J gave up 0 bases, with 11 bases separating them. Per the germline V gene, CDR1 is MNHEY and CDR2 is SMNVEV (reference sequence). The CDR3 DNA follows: TGTGCCAGCAGTTTATCTCCAGGGCGGGCTAACTATGGCTACACCTTC. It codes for CASSLSPGRANYGYTF.

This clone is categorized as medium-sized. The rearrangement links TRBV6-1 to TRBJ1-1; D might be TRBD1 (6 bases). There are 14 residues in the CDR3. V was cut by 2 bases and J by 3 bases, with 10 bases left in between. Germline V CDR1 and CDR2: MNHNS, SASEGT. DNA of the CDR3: TGTGCCAGCAGTGAACAGGGGAGTGACACTGAAGCTTTCTTT. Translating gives CASSEQGSDTEAFF.

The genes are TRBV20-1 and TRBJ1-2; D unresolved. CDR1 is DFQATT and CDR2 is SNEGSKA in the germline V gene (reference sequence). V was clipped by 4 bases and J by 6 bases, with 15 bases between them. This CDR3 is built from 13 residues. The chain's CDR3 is CSATYESGNGYTF. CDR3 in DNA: TGCAGTGCTACGTATGAGTCCGGGAATGGCTACACCTTC.

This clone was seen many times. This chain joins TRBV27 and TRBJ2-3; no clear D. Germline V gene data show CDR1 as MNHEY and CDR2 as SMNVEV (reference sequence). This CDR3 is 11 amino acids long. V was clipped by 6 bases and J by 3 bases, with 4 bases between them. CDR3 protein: CASRRTDTQYF. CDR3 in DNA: TGTGCCAGCAGAAGAACAGATACGCAGTATTTT.

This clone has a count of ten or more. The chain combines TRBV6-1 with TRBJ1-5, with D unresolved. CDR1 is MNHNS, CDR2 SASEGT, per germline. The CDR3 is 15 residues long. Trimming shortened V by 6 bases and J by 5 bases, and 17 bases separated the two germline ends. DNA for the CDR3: TGTGCCAGCAGAGCAAGGGTCGAAACTCATCAGCCCCAGCATTTT. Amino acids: CASRARVETHQPQHF.

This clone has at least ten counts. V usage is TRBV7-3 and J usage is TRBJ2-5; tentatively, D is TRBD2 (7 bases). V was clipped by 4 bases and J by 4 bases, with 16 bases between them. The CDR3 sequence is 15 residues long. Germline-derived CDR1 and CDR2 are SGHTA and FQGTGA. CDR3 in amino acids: CASSSEGGVGETQYF. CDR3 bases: TGTGCCAGCAGCTCCGAGGGGGGGGTAGGAGAGACCCAGTACTTC. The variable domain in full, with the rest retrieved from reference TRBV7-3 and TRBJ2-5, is GAGVSQTPSNKVTEKGKYVELRCDPISGHTALYWYRQSLGQGPEFLIYFQGTGAADDSGLPNDRFFAVRPEGSVSTLKIQRTERGDSAVYLCASSSEGGVGETQYFGPGTRLLVL.

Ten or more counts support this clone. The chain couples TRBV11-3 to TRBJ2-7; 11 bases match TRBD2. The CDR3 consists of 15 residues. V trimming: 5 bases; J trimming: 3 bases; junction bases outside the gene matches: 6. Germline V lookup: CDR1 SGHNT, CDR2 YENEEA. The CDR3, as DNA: TGTGCCAGCAGCAAACCCGGGACTAGCGGCTACGAGCAGTACTTC. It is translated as CASSKPGTSGYEQYF.

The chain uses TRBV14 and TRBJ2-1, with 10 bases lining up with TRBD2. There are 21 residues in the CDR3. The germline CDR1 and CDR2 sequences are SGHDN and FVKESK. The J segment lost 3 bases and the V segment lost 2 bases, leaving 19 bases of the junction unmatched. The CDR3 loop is CASSQPQRTVEGLAVYNEQFF. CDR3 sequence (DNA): TGTGCCAGCAGCCAACCCCAAAGGACAGTGGAAGGACTAGCGGTCTACAATGAGCAGTTCTTC.

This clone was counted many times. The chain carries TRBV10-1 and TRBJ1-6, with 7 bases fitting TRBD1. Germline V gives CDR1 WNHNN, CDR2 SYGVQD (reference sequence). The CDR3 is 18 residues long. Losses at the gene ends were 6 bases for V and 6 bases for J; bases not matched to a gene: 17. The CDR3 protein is CASSPRDREGRINSPLHF. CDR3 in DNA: TGCGCCAGCAGCCCTCGTGACAGGGAAGGGCGGATTAATTCACCCCTCCACTTT.